The entry that follows covers one T cell receptor beta chain sequence. The antigen is unknown. The entry originates in a study of CD4 T cells in relation to SARS-CoV-2 and coronaviruses. Study overall: After roughly 9 days of antigen culture, PBMC TCR beta CDR3s were sequenced. Controls used an HIV-1 Nef peptide pool or no peptide.

The length of the CDR3 is 15 residues. V lost 1 base, J lost 1 base, and 9 bases lay in between. Germline V gene sequence: CDR1 SGHKS, CDR2 YYEKEE (reference sequence). Clones were sequenced by immunoSEQ multiplex PCR, and TCRdb holds only the in-frame ones, with some missing. The sample consists of 20,000 to 25,000 clones, about three quarters of them appearing once. Before the COVID-19 pandemic, during about 2011-2019, CD4+ T cells were taken from unexposed donors. Isolation of CD4+ T cells took place after around 11 days in culture. As cell numbers allowed, unexposed-donor CD4+ T cells faced SARS-CoV-2 S/N and four cold-coronavirus spikes. Fresh IL-2 medium replaced half the medium on days 3 and 7.

The chain employs TRBV5-5 and TRBJ1-5; D is perhaps TRBD1 (5 bases). Sequencing input: CD4+ T cells from PBMCs, cultured in vitro. This TCR was sampled from a human donor in good health. The DNA of the CDR3 is TGTGCCAGCAGCTTGCAGGGTGAGAGCAATCAGCCCCAGCATTTT. Protein product: CASSLQGESNQPQHF.